A selection of T cell receptor beta chains follows, all from one sample in a study of high-grade serous ovarian cancer treatment subgroups. TCRdb's table, derived via immunoSEQ multiplex PCR, lists solely in-frame clones and lacks some. This sample has about 2,300 clones, with around 65% found just once. Source material: tumor tissue. Source of these receptors: a human donor with high-grade serous ovarian cancer. CDR3s include the opening cysteine and the closing phenylalanine or tryptophan. A D gene is named only where the DNA matches it firmly. Size is stated for part of the rows, as once, few or many counts, or as a class when the clone is expanded.

cdr3_nt: TGTGCCAGTAGTATAGCTCCCGGAGGGGGGGGGTCCTACAATGAGCAGTTCTTC; cdr3_aa: CASSIAPGGGGSYNEQFF; clone_size: once; j_call: TRBJ2-1; d_call: NA; v_call: TRBV19
cdr3_nt: TGTGCCAGCAGCTTATGGCGGTCAGAGACCCAGTACTTC; cdr3_aa: CASSLWRSETQYF; clone_size: few; j_call: TRBJ2-5; d_call: NA; v_call: TRBV11-2
cdr3_nt: TGTGCCAGCAGGCGGACAGGGGGCGATCAGCCCCAGCATTTT; cdr3_aa: CASRRTGGDQPQHF; clone_size: few; j_call: TRBJ1-5; d_call: TRBD1; v_call: TRBV5-4
cdr3_nt: TGCGCCAGCAGTGATCCGGGACAGGGAAGGGTCTACAATGAGCAGTTCTTC; cdr3_aa: CASSDPGQGRVYNEQFF; clone_size: NA; j_call: TRBJ2-1; d_call: TRBD1; v_call: TRBV10-2
cdr3_nt: TGTGCCAGCACCGCGAGGGGGGAGCTGACGGCGAATGAGCAGTTCTTC; cdr3_aa: CASTARGELTANEQFF; clone_size: NA; j_call: TRBJ2-1; d_call: NA; v_call: TRBV2
cdr3_nt: TGTGCCAGCCGTTTCTCGGACAGGGCGAACACTGAAGCTTTCTTT; cdr3_aa: CASRFSDRANTEAFF; clone_size: NA; j_call: TRBJ1-1; d_call: TRBD1; v_call: TRBV6-5
cdr3_nt: TGTGCCAGCAGTGTGCTAGCGGGGACCCAAGAGACCCAGTACTTC; cdr3_aa: CASSVLAGTQETQYF; clone_size: NA; j_call: TRBJ2-5; d_call: TRBD2; v_call: TRBV6-1
cdr3_nt: TGTGCCAGTAGTATCCTAGGAGGGGGAGATGGCTACACCTTC; cdr3_aa: CASSILGGGDGYTF; clone_size: NA; j_call: TRBJ1-2; d_call: NA; v_call: TRBV19
cdr3_nt: TGTGCCACCAGCGAGAAGCCGACCACAGATACGCAGTATTTT; cdr3_aa: CATSEKPTTDTQYF; clone_size: few; j_call: TRBJ2-3; d_call: NA; v_call: TRBV15
cdr3_nt: TGTGCCAGCAGTTGGGATCAAGGCTATGGCTACACCTTC; cdr3_aa: CASSWDQGYGYTF; clone_size: few; j_call: TRBJ1-2; d_call: NA; v_call: TRBV27
cdr3_nt: TGTGCCAGTAGTTGGACCGGTAGCTCCTACGAGCAGTACTTC; cdr3_aa: CASSWTGSSYEQYF; clone_size: once; j_call: TRBJ2-7; d_call: NA; v_call: TRBV19
cdr3_nt: TGTGCCAGCAGCCCGGTGGGAGCGGGAGGCTTCAGTGTCAATGAGCAGTTCTTC; cdr3_aa: CASSPVGAGGFSVNEQFF; clone_size: NA; j_call: TRBJ2-1; d_call: TRBD2; v_call: TRBV7-2
cdr3_nt: TGCGCCAGCCGGGCCCCCTACGAGCAGTACTTC; cdr3_aa: CASRAPYEQYF; clone_size: NA; j_call: TRBJ2-7; d_call: NA; v_call: TRBV10-1
cdr3_nt: TGCGCCAGCAGCCGCGAACCAGGGGTGAACACTGAAGCTTTCTTT; cdr3_aa: CASSREPGVNTEAFF; clone_size: NA; j_call: TRBJ1-1; d_call: NA; v_call: TRBV4-1
cdr3_nt: TGCGCCAGCAGTCTTGTATCGGGTGGCACTGAAGCTTTCTTT; cdr3_aa: CASSLVSGGTEAFF; clone_size: NA; j_call: TRBJ1-1; d_call: NA; v_call: TRBV5-1
cdr3_nt: TGTGCCACCAGCAGAGTGTGGGAGGGCCGGTGGGAGACCCAGTACTTC; cdr3_aa: CATSRVWEGRWETQYF; clone_size: NA; j_call: TRBJ2-5; d_call: TRBD2; v_call: TRBV15
cdr3_nt: TGTGCCAGCACCTTTCTACAGGGGGGCACAGATACGCAGTATTTT; cdr3_aa: CASTFLQGGTDTQYF; clone_size: NA; j_call: TRBJ2-3; d_call: TRBD1; v_call: TRBV6-6
cdr3_nt: TGTGCCAGCAGCCAACGGGGATCTCAGTATACGCAGTATTTT; cdr3_aa: CASSQRGSQYTQYF; clone_size: NA; j_call: TRBJ2-3; d_call: NA; v_call: TRBV14
cdr3_nt: TGTGCCAGCAGCTACCGAAGGGGGCAGGGCAGTGAAAAACTGTTTTTT; cdr3_aa: CASSYRRGQGSEKLFF; clone_size: NA; j_call: TRBJ1-4; d_call: TRBD1; v_call: TRBV7-2
cdr3_nt: TGTGCCAGCAGACGCTATTCAGGGAACACTGAAGCTTTCTTT; cdr3_aa: CASRRYSGNTEAFF; clone_size: NA; j_call: TRBJ1-1; d_call: NA; v_call: TRBV6-5
cdr3_nt: TGTGCCAGCAGTTTAAGGACAGGTGTGAACACTGAAGCTTTCTTT; cdr3_aa: CASSLRTGVNTEAFF; clone_size: few; j_call: TRBJ1-1; d_call: TRBD1; v_call: TRBV27
cdr3_nt: TGTGCCAGCAGCGATGGACTAGGGGTTTCCGGGGAGCTGTTTTTT; cdr3_aa: CASSDGLGVSGELFF; clone_size: NA; j_call: TRBJ2-2; d_call: TRBD2; v_call: TRBV7-3
cdr3_nt: TGTGCCACCCAGGGATGGACATTACAGAACACTGAAGCTTTCTTT; cdr3_aa: CATQGWTLQNTEAFF; clone_size: NA; j_call: TRBJ1-1; d_call: NA; v_call: TRBV21-1
cdr3_nt: TGTGCCAGCAGTGAAAAGGGCCATCAAGAGACCCAGTACTTC; cdr3_aa: CASSEKGHQETQYF; clone_size: NA; j_call: TRBJ2-5; d_call: NA; v_call: TRBV25-1
cdr3_nt: TGTGCCAGCAGTTTAGGGGGGGATTATGGCTACACCTTC; cdr3_aa: CASSLGGDYGYTF; clone_size: NA; j_call: TRBJ1-2; d_call: NA; v_call: TRBV27
cdr3_nt: TGTGCCAGTTCGAGCGGAATTGGGGGATCCTATGGCTACACCTTC; cdr3_aa: CASSSGIGGSYGYTF; clone_size: NA; j_call: TRBJ1-2; d_call: NA; v_call: TRBV28
cdr3_nt: TGCGCCAGCAGCAAGGGACTAGCGGGAGGGCCGAGGACAGATACGCAGTATTTT; cdr3_aa: CASSKGLAGGPRTDTQYF; clone_size: NA; j_call: TRBJ2-3; d_call: TRBD2; v_call: TRBV5-1
cdr3_nt: TGTGCCAGCAGCTTAAGGGACAGGCAAGAAAAACTGTTTTTT; cdr3_aa: CASSLRDRQEKLFF; clone_size: few; j_call: TRBJ1-4; d_call: TRBD1; v_call: TRBV7-9
cdr3_nt: TGTGCCAGCAGCGTAGGAGGCGGGAGAAGCGCAGATACGCAGTATTTT; cdr3_aa: CASSVGGGRSADTQYF; clone_size: NA; j_call: TRBJ2-3; d_call: TRBD2; v_call: TRBV9
cdr3_nt: TGTGCCAGTACCGGCATCCGCTACGAGCAGTACTTC; cdr3_aa: CASTGIRYEQYF; clone_size: NA; j_call: TRBJ2-7; d_call: NA; v_call: TRBV11-2
cdr3_nt: TGCGCCAGCAGCTTGGGCGGGAGGGCGAACAATGAGCAGTTCTTC; cdr3_aa: CASSLGGRANNEQFF; clone_size: NA; j_call: TRBJ2-1; d_call: TRBD2; v_call: TRBV5-1
cdr3_nt: TGTGCCAGCAGCTTAAGGTCAGATGGCTACACCTTC; cdr3_aa: CASSLRSDGYTF; clone_size: few; j_call: TRBJ1-2; d_call: NA; v_call: TRBV7-2
cdr3_nt: TGTGCCATCAGTGAGGGGGCCTGGCGTTCACCCCTCCACTTT; cdr3_aa: CAISEGAWRSPLHF; clone_size: NA; j_call: TRBJ1-6; d_call: NA; v_call: TRBV10-3
cdr3_nt: TGTGCCAGCAGCTCTAGGACTAGCGGGATAGCCAATGAGCAGTTCTTC; cdr3_aa: CASSSRTSGIANEQFF; clone_size: few; j_call: TRBJ2-1; d_call: TRBD2; v_call: TRBV9
cdr3_nt: TGTGCCAGCAGCCTGTGGGGTGGGGACACCTACGAGCAGTACTTC; cdr3_aa: CASSLWGGDTYEQYF; clone_size: few; j_call: TRBJ2-7; d_call: NA; v_call: TRBV7-9
cdr3_nt: TGTGCCATCAGTGAGTCTAGCGGGAGCGACGGCAATGAGCAGTTCTTC; cdr3_aa: CAISESSGSDGNEQFF; clone_size: NA; j_call: TRBJ2-1; d_call: TRBD2; v_call: TRBV10-3
cdr3_nt: TGTGCCAGCAGCTCCGGACGGGGGGAGACCCAGTACTTC; cdr3_aa: CASSSGRGETQYF; clone_size: NA; j_call: TRBJ2-5; d_call: NA; v_call: TRBV7-3
cdr3_nt: TGTGCCAGCAGCTTAGCGCTTCAGGGAGGGCGAGGTGAGCAGTTCTTC; cdr3_aa: CASSLALQGGRGEQFF; clone_size: NA; j_call: TRBJ2-1; d_call: TRBD2; v_call: TRBV7-6
cdr3_nt: TGCGCCAGCAGCCATGGACAGTTCTATGGCTACACCTTC; cdr3_aa: CASSHGQFYGYTF; clone_size: once; j_call: TRBJ1-2; d_call: NA; v_call: TRBV4-1
cdr3_nt: TGTGCCAGCAGCTTAGCAGGGGCGAGGGATCACAATGAGCAGTTCTTC; cdr3_aa: CASSLAGARDHNEQFF; clone_size: NA; j_call: TRBJ2-1; d_call: NA; v_call: TRBV7-9
cdr3_nt: TGTGCCAGCAAAGGACTAGCGGGAGGGCCGGAGACCCAGTACTTC; cdr3_aa: CASKGLAGGPETQYF; clone_size: NA; j_call: TRBJ2-5; d_call: TRBD2; v_call: TRBV6-5
cdr3_nt: TGTGCCAGCAGTCTGAGGGGGAACAATCAGCCCCAGCATTTT; cdr3_aa: CASSLRGNNQPQHF; clone_size: few; j_call: TRBJ1-5; d_call: NA; v_call: TRBV27
cdr3_nt: TGTGCCAGCGCTCAGGTTCGCACAGATACGCAGTATTTT; cdr3_aa: CASAQVRTDTQYF; clone_size: NA; j_call: TRBJ2-3; d_call: NA; v_call: TRBV18
cdr3_nt: TGTGCCAGCAGTGGGGTAGTACAGGGGGCCTATGGCTACACCTTC; cdr3_aa: CASSGVVQGAYGYTF; clone_size: NA; j_call: TRBJ1-2; d_call: TRBD1; v_call: TRBV27
cdr3_nt: TGTGCCATCGCAGGGCAATATAGCAATCAGCCCCAGCATTTT; cdr3_aa: CAIAGQYSNQPQHF; clone_size: NA; j_call: TRBJ1-5; d_call: NA; v_call: TRBV10-3
cdr3_nt: TGTGCCAGCAGCTTGGGCCGCGGACTAGCGGAAGAGACCCAGTACTTC; cdr3_aa: CASSLGRGLAEETQYF; clone_size: NA; j_call: TRBJ2-5; d_call: TRBD2; v_call: TRBV5-8
cdr3_nt: TGTGCCAGCAGTGACGATAGGCGAGGCACGCAGTATTTT; cdr3_aa: CASSDDRRGTQYF; clone_size: NA; j_call: TRBJ2-3; d_call: NA; v_call: TRBV6-4
cdr3_nt: TGCGCCAGCAGTTACATGACAGGACAACGGGGCTACACCTTC; cdr3_aa: CASSYMTGQRGYTF; clone_size: NA; j_call: TRBJ1-2; d_call: NA; v_call: TRBV5-1
cdr3_nt: TGCAGCGTCCCCGAAGGACAGGGCGCAGATACGCAGTATTTT; cdr3_aa: CSVPEGQGADTQYF; clone_size: NA; j_call: TRBJ2-3; d_call: TRBD1; v_call: TRBV29-1
cdr3_nt: TGCGCCAGCAGTGAATCTAGGAGGGTGGGTCGAAATGGCTACACCTTC; cdr3_aa: CASSESRRVGRNGYTF; clone_size: NA; j_call: TRBJ1-2; d_call: NA; v_call: TRBV10-2
cdr3_nt: TGTGCCAGCAGCTTAGACCTAGCGGGTGTCTACGAGCAGTACTTC; cdr3_aa: CASSLDLAGVYEQYF; clone_size: NA; j_call: TRBJ2-7; d_call: TRBD2; v_call: TRBV7-9
cdr3_nt: TGTGCCAGCAGCCCCGGTGGACAGGGGAACACCGGGGAGCTGTTTTTT; cdr3_aa: CASSPGGQGNTGELFF; clone_size: NA; j_call: TRBJ2-2; d_call: TRBD1; v_call: TRBV7-3